Below, 22 T cell receptor beta chains from the same sample are listed, as sequenced in a study of follicular helper T cells after annual influenza vaccination. Libraries were prepared by immunoSEQ multiplex PCR; TCRdb keeps only in-frame clonotypes and omits some of them. This sample has about 15,000 clones, with roughly 84% found just once. Time point described: 2014-2015 season, 7 days after vaccination. The sample here was CXCR5+ CD38- circulating T follicular helper cells from blood, taken 7 days after influenza vaccination. Specified subset: circulating Tfh, non-naive CD4+CXCR5+PD-1+ (ICOS+CD38+ or ICOS-CD38-). The source is an adult who received the influenza vaccine.

This sequence joins TRBV28 and TRBJ2-7; D perhaps matches TRBD2 (6 bases). The length of the CDR3 is 13 residues. Germline V gene lookup returns CDR1 MDHEN and CDR2 SYDVKM. V lost 5 bases to trimming and J lost 2 bases, with 10 bases between them. The CDR3 loop is CASSLLATYEQYF. The CDR3 bases are TGTGCCAGCAGTCTCCTAGCGACCTACGAGCAGTACTTC.

This rearrangement joins TRBV19 to TRBJ2-7; 12 nucleotides agree with TRBD1. The CDR3 is 14 residues long. The V and J ends lost 6 bases and 6 bases, in that order; junction bases with no gene match: 6. Looked up from germline, CDR1 is LNHDA and CDR2 is SQIVND (reference sequence). CDR3 amino acids: CASSKGTGGVEQYF. CDR3 nucleotide sequence: TGTGCCAGTAGCAAAGGGACAGGGGGCGTCGAGCAGTACTTC.

The V call is TRBV5-1, the J call TRBJ1-1; perhaps TRBD1 as D (5 bases). CDR1 and CDR2 (germline): SGHRS, YFSETQ. V lost 0 bases, J lost 1 base, and 10 bases lay in between. The CDR3 runs 15 residues. The CDR3 DNA reads TGCGCCAGCAGCTTGGTCCCAGGGTCGAACACTGAAGCTTTCTTT. It translates to CASSLVPGSNTEAFF.

This sequence joins TRBV20-1 and TRBJ2-5; weak D call: TRBD2 (6 bases). The CDR3 sequence is 10 residues long. Trimming stripped 6 bases from V and 7 bases from J, with 9 bases between. The germline gives CDR1 DFQATT, CDR2 SNEGSKA (reference sequence). The CDR3 region is CSAEGWTQYF. In nucleotides, the CDR3 is TGCAGTGCGGAGGGGTGGACCCAGTACTTC.

The CDR3 is CAWNPSGQIGYTF. For the CDR3, the DNA is TGTGCCTGGAATCCCTCAGGGCAGATTGGCTACACCTTC. V gene TRBV30 combines with J gene TRBJ1-2; TRBD1 is a possible D gene (5 bases). This CDR3 contains 13 residues. Trimming took off 4 bases at V and 7 bases at J, with 16 bases between the two ends. Germline CDR1 and CDR2: GTSNPN and SVGIG (reference sequence).

The chain joins TRBV27 to TRBJ2-7; tentative D call: TRBD2 (6 bases). CDR3 length: 14 residues. From germline, CDR1 is MNHEY and CDR2 SMNVEV (reference sequence). Trimming removed 2 bases at V and 7 bases at J, with 15 bases between. The CDR3 coding sequence is TGTGCCAGCAGTTTAAATCAGGGACTGGATGAGCAGTACTTC. This codes for CASSLNQGLDEQYF.

Of note for this clone: The junction does not match germline at one end; this may be a read error. Within the sample, other DNA sequences also encode this same CDR3. J is TRBJ2-7 and V is TRBV18; 9 positions agree with TRBD1. Germline CDR1 reads KGHSH; CDR2 reads LQKENI. CDR3 length: 15 amino acids. The CDR3 DNA reads as TGCGCCAGCTCACGGACGGACAGGGGAACCTACGAGCAGTACTTC. This codes for CASSRTDRGTYEQYF.

The CDR3 here is CASSPTSGGANEQFF. The CDR3 bases are TGTGCCAGCAGTCCCACTAGCGGGGGGGCCAATGAGCAGTTCTTC. This chain links TRBV7-9 with TRBJ2-1; 13 bases agree with TRBD2. This CDR3 has 15 residues. J lost 6 bases, V lost 6 bases, and 5 bases had no gene match. Germline V gives CDR1 SEHNR, CDR2 FQNEAQ (reference sequence).

J is TRBJ1-6 and V is TRBV21-1. TRBV21-1 is termed a pseudogene. The CDR3 sequence is 16 residues long. The CDR3 protein is CASSLAGGSYNSPLHF. CDR3 sequence (DNA): TGTGCCAGCAGCCTGGCGGGGGGCTCCTATAATTCACCCCTCCACTTT.

V gene TRBV11-2 combines with J gene TRBJ2-3; TRBD1 matches 9 bases. V was clipped by 5 bases and J by 5 bases; unmatched bases: 8. Germline CDR1 reads SGHAT; CDR2 reads FQNNGV. The CDR3 length is 15 residues. CDR3 nucleotides: TGTGCCAGCAGCCACTACAGGGGGCGCGGAGATACGCAGTATTTT. Translating gives CASSHYRGRGDTQYF. Together with reference TRBV11-2 and TRBJ2-3, the CDR3 gives the full variable domain: EAGVAQSPRYKIIEKRQSVAFWCNPISGHATLYWYQQILGQGPKLLIQFQNNGVVDDSQLPKDRFSAERLKGVDSTLKIQPAKLEDSAVYLCASSHYRGRGDTQYFGPGTRLTVL.

The gene calls are TRBV2 and TRBJ1-1; the D is unclear. Per germline, CDR1 SNHLY and CDR2 FYNNEI. CDR3 size: 14 residues. Trimming stripped 11 bases from V and 4 bases from J, with 20 bases between. CDR3 region: CAGREGAKSTEAFF. The CDR3 DNA is TGTGCCGGACGGGAGGGCGCAAAGTCCACTGAAGCTTTCTTT.

The gene calls are TRBV2 and TRBJ2-7; D not certain. Germline assignment: CDR1 SNHLY and CDR2 FYNNEI. The CDR3 runs 14 residues. V lost 8 bases to trimming and J lost 4 bases, with 18 bases between them. The DNA for the CDR3 is TGTGCCAGCGCAACGCCAGATAAGTTATACGAGCAGTACTTC. Translation gives CASATPDKLYEQYF. Together with reference TRBV2 and TRBJ2-7, the CDR3 gives the full variable domain: EPEVTQTPSHQVTQMGQEVILRCVPISNHLYFYWYRQILGQKVEFLVSFYNNEISEKSEIFDDQFSVERPDGSNFTLKIRSTKLEDSAMYFCASATPDKLYEQYFGPGTRLTVT.

The gene calls are TRBV6-1 and TRBJ1-2; D gene ambiguous. CDR1 MNHNS and CDR2 SASEGT come from the germline V gene. V was cut by 6 bases and J by 8 bases, with 16 bases left in between. The CDR3 extends over 13 amino acids. DNA of the CDR3: TGTGCCAGCAGGTCCGGGTTGGGTGGAGGCTACACCTTC. This translates into CASRSGLGGGYTF.

On this clone: The identical CDR3 is also encoded by other nucleotide sequences in the sample. The chain couples TRBV6-1 to TRBJ1-6; D possibly corresponds to TRBD1 (6 bases). Trimming pared 3 bases from V and 5 bases from J, leaving 11 bases between. In germline, CDR1 is MNHNS, CDR2 SASEGT. There are 15 residues in the CDR3. The CDR3 region is CASSEQAGDNSPLHF. DNA of the CDR3: TGTGCCAGCAGTGAGCAGGCAGGGGATAATTCACCCCTCCACTTT.

This clone was observed a handful of times. This chain links TRBV10-3 with TRBJ2-7; 12 bases agree with TRBD2. The V and J ends lost 10 bases and 2 bases, in that order; junction bases with no gene match: 9. The CDR3 runs to 15 residues. Germline V gene data show CDR1 as ENHRY and CDR2 as SYGVKD. The CDR3 sequence is CATRLAGASAYEQYF. CDR3 nucleotide sequence: TGTGCCACCAGACTAGCGGGGGCCTCCGCCTACGAGCAGTACTTC.

The chain has TRBV5-4 and TRBJ1-4; 7 bases are shared with TRBD1. Germline loops: CDR1 SGHNT, CDR2 YYREEE (reference sequence). The CDR3 is made up of 13 amino acids. The CDR3 reads CASRGGDNEKLFF. For the CDR3, the DNA is TGTGCTTCCCGAGGGGGCGATAATGAAAAACTGTTTTTT. The whole variable domain, filled in from reference TRBV5-4 and TRBJ1-4, reads ETGVTQSPTHLIKTRGQQVTLRCSSQSGHNTVSWYQQALGQGPQFIFQYYREEENGRGNFPPRFSGLQFPNYSSELNVNALELDDSALYLCASRGGDNEKLFFGSGTQLSVL.

This sequence joins TRBV10-3 and TRBJ2-7; D is perhaps TRBD2 (5 bases). Looked up from germline, CDR1 is ENHRY and CDR2 is SYGVKD. V lost 0 bases and J 7 bases, leaving 13 bases between the germline ends. The CDR3 extends over 14 amino acids. The CDR3 DNA sequence: TGTGCCATCAGTGAGTCGAGCGGAGGAGAGGAGCAGTACTTC. It yields the protein CAISESSGGEEQYF.

About this clone: One end of the junction fails to match germline, which may point to a read error. V is TRBV7-7 and J is TRBJ2-3; tentative D call: TRBD2 (6 bases). Germline CDR1 SSHAT, CDR2 FNYEAQ (reference sequence). CDR3 size: 13 residues. The CDR3 coding sequence is TGTGCTAGCAGCTTAGCGGAGGCAGATACGCAGTATTTT. Amino acids: CASSLAEADTQYF.

The J gene is TRBJ1-1, the V gene TRBV7-3; D uncertain. Looked up from germline, CDR1 is SGHTA and CDR2 is FQGTGA. The V and J ends lost 6 bases and 0 bases respectively, with 8 bases between them. This CDR3 has 13 amino acids. DNA for the CDR3: TGTGCCAGCAGATTCTCAGTGAACACTGAAGCTTTCTTT. It translates to CASRFSVNTEAFF.

The rearrangement joins TRBV13 to TRBJ2-7; 7 bases align to TRBD1. The CDR3 totals 14 residues. The junction had 6 bases not matched to a gene; V was cut back by 4 bases and J by 3 bases. Per germline, CDR1 PRHDT and CDR2 FYEKMQ (reference sequence). CDR3 amino acids: CASSSRQGGYEQYF. The DNA of the CDR3 is TGTGCCAGCAGCTCCAGACAGGGTGGCTACGAGCAGTACTTC.

The J gene is TRBJ2-3, the V gene TRBV6-5; D possibly corresponds to TRBD1 (6 bases). The CDR3 is made up of 13 amino acids. Germline V gene lookup returns CDR1 MNHEY and CDR2 SVGAGI. V lost 10 bases, J lost 0 bases, and 11 bases lay in between. The chain's CDR3 is CATWTASTDTQYF. For the CDR3, the DNA is TGTGCCACTTGGACAGCTAGCACAGATACGCAGTATTTT.

The rearrangement links TRBV7-2 to TRBJ2-2; 8 nucleotides line up with TRBD1. The junction had 11 bases not matched to a gene; V was cut back by 6 bases and J by 2 bases. The CDR3 extends over 17 amino acids. Germline values: CDR1 SGHTA, CDR2 FQGNSA. CDR3 loop: CASSPTPGGGNTGELFF. CDR3 sequence (DNA): TGTGCCAGCAGTCCAACTCCAGGGGGCGGAAACACCGGGGAGCTGTTTTTT.